These 22 T cell receptor beta chains share one sample of origin, sequenced in a study of technical replicates of blood from several donors. Generated by immunoSEQ multiplex PCR, the TCRdb table keeps only in-frame clones and is missing some. The table shows 55,000 to 75,000 clones, with 91% occurring only once. Sequencing was done on a sample of PBMCs. The receptors shown here come from a human donor in good health. Some clones in this sample may be carry-over from other donors' samples.

The V and J genes are TRBV5-8 and TRBJ2-5, with D possibly being TRBD2 (6 bases). Per the germline V gene, CDR1 is SGHTS and CDR2 is YDEGEE. This CDR3 is 14 amino acids long. The V and J ends lost 5 bases and 0 bases respectively, with 11 bases between them. The CDR3 protein is CASSFRDYQETQYF. Written as DNA, the CDR3 is TGTGCCAGCAGTTTCCGGGACTACCAAGAGACCCAGTACTTC.

This clone has more than one count but fewer than ten. V and J are TRBV11-2 and TRBJ1-5; D call uncertain. The germline V and J ends were trimmed by 4 bases and 5 bases, with 15 bases remaining between them. Germline V gene lookup returns CDR1 SGHAT and CDR2 FQNNGV. The CDR3 loop spans 15 amino acids. For the CDR3, the DNA is TGTGCCAGCAGCTCCACACCCAGTCCCGATCAGCCCCAGCATTTT. Translation gives CASSSTPSPDQPQHF.

This clone was seen just once. The chain employs TRBV15 and TRBJ2-3; D is possibly TRBD2 (5 bases). The V gene's germline CDR1 is LNHNV and CDR2 YYDKDF (reference sequence). The CDR3 has 13 amino acids. Trimming shortened V by 3 bases and J by 2 bases, and 6 bases separated the two germline ends. CDR3 DNA: TGTGCCACCAGCAGGGGAGACACAGATACGCAGTATTTT. It specifies CATSRGDTDTQYF.

The chain links TRBV7-9 to TRBJ2-3; 7 nucleotides match TRBD2. V shed 3 bases and J 4 bases; nucleotides not matched to a gene: 7. CDR3 size: 15 residues. CDR1 is SEHNR, CDR2 FQNEAQ, per germline (reference sequence). CDR3 sequence (DNA): TGTGCCAGCAGCTTTTATCCCGGGAGGTCAGATACGCAGTATTTT. Translated: CASSFYPGRSDTQYF. The full variable domain, completed using reference TRBV7-9 and TRBJ2-3, is DTGVSQNPRHKITKRGQNVTFRCDPISEHNRLYWYRQTLGQGPEFLTYFQNEAQLEKSRLLSDRFSAERPKGSFSTLEIQRTEQGDSAMYLCASSFYPGRSDTQYFGPGTRLTVL.

The rearrangement joins TRBV9 to TRBJ1-2, with 8 bases matching TRBD1. The germline CDR1 and CDR2 sequences are SGDLS and YYNGEE. Germline trimming cut 2 bases from V and 12 bases from J; bases unmatched to any gene: 6. The CDR3 spans 12 residues. This chain's CDR3 is CASSVTGGGHTF. The CDR3 nucleotides are TGTGCCAGCAGCGTTACAGGGGGTGGTCACACCTTC.

The sample holds one count of this clone. V is TRBV6-6 and J is TRBJ1-1, with 7 bases fitting TRBD1. In germline, CDR1 is MNHNY, CDR2 SVGAGI (reference sequence). The trim removed 5 bases at V and 8 bases at J, leaving 8 bases unmatched. The CDR3 contains 13 residues. The DNA of the CDR3 is TGTGCCAGCAGTCACAGACAGGGAACCGAAGCTTTCTTT. Amino acids: CASSHRQGTEAFF.

The chain is built from TRBV7-9 and TRBJ2-5; TRBD2 aligns across 7 bases. There are 15 residues in the CDR3. Germline loops: CDR1 SEHNR, CDR2 FQNEAQ (reference sequence). V shed 3 bases, J shed 0 bases, and the junction held 4 bases outside the gene matches. The chain's CDR3 is CASSFSREYQETQYF. CDR3 coding DNA: TGTGCCAGCAGCTTTTCGCGGGAGTACCAAGAGACCCAGTACTTC. Based on the CDR3 plus reference TRBV7-9 and TRBJ2-5, the full variable domain is DTGVSQNPRHKITKRGQNVTFRCDPISEHNRLYWYRQTLGQGPEFLTYFQNEAQLEKSRLLSDRFSAERPKGSFSTLEIQRTEQGDSAMYLCASSFSREYQETQYFGPGTRLLVL.

This clone was detected only a few times. The chain combines TRBV13 with TRBJ2-7; 7 positions agree with TRBD2. Germline CDR1 and CDR2: PRHDT and FYEKMQ (reference sequence). V was clipped by 3 bases and J by 2 bases; unmatched bases: 4. The CDR3 covers 14 residues. CDR3 sequence (DNA): TGTGCCAGCAGCTTCCAGCGGGAAGCCTACGAGCAGTACTTC. The encoded protein is CASSFQREAYEQYF.

The genes are TRBV13 and TRBJ2-7; D gene ambiguous. CDR3 length equals 14 residues. With 2 bases removed from V and 2 bases from J, the gap between germline ends came to 10 bases. Germline V lookup: CDR1 PRHDT, CDR2 FYEKMQ (reference sequence). The CDR3 coding sequence is TGTGCCAGCAGCTTAAAAGGAGCACCCTACGAGCAGTACTTC. Translating gives CASSLKGAPYEQYF.

This clone has only one observation. The V call is TRBV7-7, the J call TRBJ2-5; 10 bases agree with TRBD2. Losses at the gene ends were 5 bases for V and 7 bases for J; bases not matched to a gene: 7. Per germline, CDR1 SSHAT and CDR2 FNYEAQ (reference sequence). This CDR3 region has 14 residues. CDR3 loop: CASSLKREGGTQYF. CDR3 nucleotides: TGTGCCAGCAGCCTCAAGCGGGAGGGTGGGACCCAGTACTTC.

J is TRBJ2-7 and V is TRBV2, with 11 bases that match TRBD1. The junction had 11 bases not matched to a gene; V was cut back by 1 base and J by 6 bases. The germline CDR1 and CDR2 sequences are SNHLY and FYNNEI. The CDR3 contains 17 residues. The CDR3 spells CASSEEAPGQGGAEQYF. The CDR3, as DNA: TGTGCCAGCAGTGAAGAGGCGCCGGGACAGGGGGGGGCCGAGCAGTACTTC.

The gene calls are TRBV7-3 and TRBJ1-1, with 9 bases lining up with TRBD1. J was trimmed by 5 bases and V by 2 bases; bases with no gene match: 0. CDR1 and CDR2 (germline): SGHTA, FQGTGA. CDR3 length: 13 amino acids. Here the CDR3 reads CASSLGQGTEAFF. In DNA form, the CDR3 reads TGTGCCAGCAGCTTAGGACAGGGGACTGAAGCTTTCTTT.

The chain has TRBV7-3 and TRBJ2-5, with 10 bases lining up with TRBD1. Germline V gives CDR1 SGHTA, CDR2 FQGTGA. Trimming at V came to 5 bases and at J to 4 bases, leaving 4 bases not matched to a gene. CDR3 size: 14 residues. The CDR3 DNA reads as TGTGCCAGCAGCCCCGGGACAGGGGTAGAGACCCAGTACTTC. Translating gives CASSPGTGVETQYF. Together with reference TRBV7-3 and TRBJ2-5, the CDR3 gives the full variable domain: GAGVSQTPSNKVTEKGKYVELRCDPISGHTALYWYRQSLGQGPEFLIYFQGTGAADDSGLPNDRFFAVRPEGSVSTLKIQRTERGDSAVYLCASSPGTGVETQYFGPGTRLLVL.

The chain links TRBV7-2 to TRBJ2-3; D gene uncertain. Per the germline V gene, CDR1 is SGHTA and CDR2 is FQGNSA. The CDR3 length is 14 residues. Trimming shortened V by 5 bases and J by 3 bases, and 12 bases separated the two germline ends. The CDR3 sequence is CASSPPEWTDTQYF. The CDR3, as DNA: TGTGCCAGCAGCCCACCCGAGTGGACAGATACGCAGTATTTT.

This clone has only a few counts. The V call is TRBV11-2, the J call TRBJ2-5, with unresolved D. Germline V gene lookup returns CDR1 SGHAT and CDR2 FQNNGV. Trimming shortened V by 1 base and J by 7 bases, and 13 bases separated the two germline ends. This CDR3 has 14 amino acids. This chain's CDR3 is CASSLVGGSGTQYF. CDR3 in DNA: TGTGCCAGCAGCTTAGTTGGCGGTTCGGGGACCCAGTACTTC.

This chain connects TRBV7-6 to TRBJ2-4, with no clear D. There are 13 residues in the CDR3. Deletions cut 4 bases from V and 8 bases from J, with 12 bases between. Looked up from germline, CDR1 is SGHVS and CDR2 is FNYEAQ. The CDR3 here is CASSSGSWDIQYF. CDR3 in DNA: TGTGCCAGCAGCTCCGGGTCCTGGGACATTCAGTACTTC.

The CDR3 protein is CASRRGGVGTEAFF. CDR3 in DNA: TGTGCCAGCAGAAGAGGGGGTGTGGGCACTGAAGCTTTCTTT. This sequence joins TRBV9 and TRBJ1-1; D might be TRBD1 (6 bases). CDR3 size: 14 residues. Trimming pared 5 bases from V and 4 bases from J, leaving 15 bases between. The germline CDR1 and CDR2 sequences are SGDLS and YYNGEE. Variable domain in full (rest from reference TRBV9 and TRBJ1-1): DSGVTQTPKHLITATGQRVTLRCSPRSGDLSVYWYQQSLDQGLQFLIQYYNGEERAKGNILERFSAQQFPDLHSELNLSSLELGDSALYFCASRRGGVGTEAFFGQGTRLTVV.

The chain combines TRBV4-1 with TRBJ2-1; 11 nucleotides line up with TRBD2. The CDR3 has 14 residues. V dropped 1 base and J dropped 8; count of bases not matched to a gene: 1. The germline gives CDR1 MGHRA, CDR2 YSYEKL. In DNA, the CDR3 is TGCGCCAGCAGCCAAGTACTAGCGGGAGATGAGCAGTTCTTC. Its protein is CASSQVLAGDEQFF.

This clone has a single count. The rearrangement uses TRBV7-9 and TRBJ2-1; D not resolved. V was pared by 2 bases and J by 7 bases, with 12 bases between. The CDR3 runs to 14 residues. Germline CDR1 reads SEHNR; CDR2 reads FQNEAQ (reference sequence). The CDR3 bases are TGTGCCAGCAGCTTAATCCTAGAAGCAAATGAGCAGTTCTTC. Translated: CASSLILEANEQFF.

The genes are TRBV4-2 and TRBJ2-3; 7 nucleotides match TRBD2. The CDR3 spans 15 residues. Germline V lookup: CDR1 LGHNA, CDR2 YNFKEQ. Unmatched junction bases numbered 4, after V lost 2 bases and J lost 2 bases. Here the CDR3 reads CASSQPGTITDTQYF. The DNA of the CDR3 is TGTGCCAGCAGCCAACCCGGGACTATCACAGATACGCAGTATTTT.

The chain carries TRBV27 and TRBJ2-2; 7 bases are a match to TRBD2. The germline gives CDR1 MNHEY, CDR2 SMNVEV (reference sequence). The CDR3 contains 15 residues. V lost 3 bases to trimming and J lost 7 bases; unmatched junction nucleotides: 8. This CDR3 reads CASSFGGSGVGELFF. The CDR3 nucleotides are TGTGCCAGCAGTTTCGGCGGGAGCGGGGTCGGGGAGCTGTTTTTT.

The chain carries TRBV5-6 and TRBJ1-2; D is perhaps TRBD1 (5 bases). Trimming removed 3 bases from V and 0 bases from J, with 18 bases in between. This CDR3 has 17 amino acids. Germline V gene sequence: CDR1 SGHDT, CDR2 YYEEEE. The DNA of the CDR3 is TGTGCCAGCAGCTCACTCTCTGACAGCCAAGCTAACTATGGCTACACCTTC. Translating gives CASSSLSDSQANYGYTF.